A selection of T cell receptor beta chains follows, all from one sample in a study of CD8+ T cells in alopecia areata. Some clones are missing from TCRdb's copy, which holds only in-frame ones; the method was immunoSEQ multiplex PCR. In the table there are 150,000 to 200,000 clones, around 58% of which are singletons. The input for sequencing was CD4+ T cells sorted from blood, taken at approximately week 56, from a patient treated with tofacitinib. Receptors originate from a human donor with alopecia areata. Both conserved end residues are part of each CDR3. D genes are given only for firm matches. Not every row has a clone size; where given, it reads once, few, many or a size class.

abundance,j_gene,v_gene,d_gene,CDR3aa,CDR3nt
.,TRBJ1-6,TRBV6-5,.,CASKPPGTDNSPLHF,TGTGCCAGCAAGCCCCCCGGGACCGATAATTCACCCCTCCACTTT
.,TRBJ2-1,TRBV29-1,TRBD1,CSVETGQGNEQFF,TGCAGCGTTGAGACGGGACAGGGGAATGAGCAGTTCTTC
.,TRBJ1-5,TRBV19,.,CASSIAGGAQHF,TGTGCCAGTAGTATCGCTGGCGGGGCCCAGCATTTT
few,TRBJ1-2,TRBV29-1,.,CSADVRKGGYGYTF,TGCAGCGCCGACGTCCGCAAGGGAGGCTATGGCTACACCTTC
few,TRBJ2-7,TRBV6-6,TRBD1,CASSSSTGKESEQYF,TGTGCCAGCAGTTCCTCGACAGGGAAAGAGTCCGAGCAGTACTTC
.,TRBJ1-1,TRBV5-1,.,CASSLQTPLNTEAFF,TGCGCCAGCAGCTTGCAGACACCACTGAACACTGAAGCTTTCTTT
few,TRBJ1-5,TRBV2,.,CASSLTVRNQPQHF,TGTGCCAGCAGTTTAACAGTGCGGAATCAGCCCCAGCATTTT
few,TRBJ2-5,TRBV14,.,CASSHGETQYF,TGTGCCAGCAGCCACGGCGAGACCCAGTACTTC
.,TRBJ2-1,TRBV11-2,TRBD1,CASSADGDRGPFF,TGTGCCAGCAGCGCGGACGGTGACAGGGGCCCGTTCTTC
.,TRBJ1-6,TRBV9,.,CASSVTKSGPLHF,TGTGCCAGCAGCGTAACCAAATCGGGACCCCTCCACTTT
.,TRBJ2-3,TRBV6-6,.,CASTEQGADTQYF,TGTGCCAGCACCGAACAGGGAGCAGATACGCAGTATTTT
.,TRBJ2-5,TRBV15,.,CATSRDRGPETQYF,TGTGCCACCAGCAGAGACCGGGGGCCGGAGACCCAGTACTTC
.,TRBJ1-1,TRBV29-1,TRBD1,CSVGRQGLNTEAFF,TGCAGCGTTGGGCGACAGGGGTTGAACACTGAAGCTTTCTTT
few,TRBJ2-7,TRBV29-1,.,CSARYGGNEQYF,TGCAGCGCCAGGTATGGGGGCAACGAGCAGTACTTC
few,TRBJ2-7,TRBV5-1,.,CASSLDRTGEQYF,TGCGCCAGCAGCTTGGATCGTACGGGCGAGCAGTACTTC
.,TRBJ1-2,TRBV27,TRBD1,CASSFGARGYGYTF,TGTGCCAGCAGTTTTGGGGCCAGGGGGTATGGCTACACCTTC
once,TRBJ2-5,TRBV20-1,.,CSGQARETQYF,TGCAGTGGTCAAGCTAGGGAGACCCAGTACTTC
.,TRBJ1-1,TRBV6-1,.,CASSEHQASEAFF,TGTGCCAGCAGTGAACACCAGGCCTCTGAAGCTTTCTTT
.,TRBJ2-2,TRBV4-1,TRBD1,CASSQARTGVGTGELFF,TGCGCCAGCAGCCAAGCCCGGACAGGGGTTGGTACCGGGGAGCTGTTTTTT
.,TRBJ1-2,TRBV30,TRBD1,CAWSHTGAYGYTF,TGTGCCTGGAGTCATACAGGGGCGTATGGCTACACCTTC
few,TRBJ1-2,TRBV29-1,.,CSVRIVNYGYTF,TGCAGCGTTCGCATCGTCAACTATGGCTACACCTTC
.,TRBJ1-6,TRBV2,.,CASSEAEVPRSVLHF,TGTGCCAGCAGTGAAGCGGAAGTGCCGCGGTCTGTCCTCCACTTT
.,TRBJ2-1,TRBV11-3,TRBD2,CASSLVGSASGLERDEQFF,TGTGCCAGCAGCTTAGTCGGTAGTGCTAGCGGCCTGGAAAGAGATGAGCAGTTCTTC
.,TRBJ2-2,TRBV7-2,TRBD2,CASSSRLARTGELFF,TGTGCCAGCAGCTCACGACTAGCACGGACCGGGGAGCTGTTTTTT
.,TRBJ2-6,TRBV7-3,.,CASPIPQVLPYSGANVLTF,TGTGCCAGCCCAATCCCTCAGGTTCTCCCTTACTCTGGGGCCAACGTCCTGACTTTC
few,TRBJ2-5,TRBV19,.,CAAGRETQYF,TGTGCCGCAGGGCGGGAGACCCAGTACTTC
.,TRBJ1-1,TRBV29-1,.,CSVVPRNTEAFF,TGCAGCGTTGTACCCAGGAACACTGAAGCTTTCTTT
.,TRBJ2-3,TRBV30,.,CAWRDRGRGDTQYF,TGTGCCTGGAGAGACCGGGGCCGGGGAGATACGCAGTATTTT
.,TRBJ2-6,TRBV5-1,.,CASRPSGANVLTF,TGCGCCAGCCGCCCCTCTGGGGCCAACGTCCTGACTTTC
.,TRBJ2-3,TRBV29-1,TRBD2,CSVQSGGGTDTQYF,TGCAGCGTTCAGAGCGGGGGAGGCACAGATACGCAGTATTTT
once,TRBJ2-7,TRBV5-6,.,CASGETYTSYEQYF,TGTGCCAGCGGCGAGACTTACACCTCCTACGAGCAGTACTTC
once,TRBJ2-4,TRBV7-9,TRBD1,CASSFTGETQYF,TGTGCCAGCAGCTTTACAGGGGAGACTCAGTACTTC
few,TRBJ2-3,TRBV4-1,TRBD1,CASSLGGTGDKDTQYF,TGCGCCAGCAGCCTGGGGGGGACAGGGGATAAGGATACGCAGTATTTT
.,TRBJ2-2,TRBV4-1,.,CASSHGHPANTGELFF,TGCGCCAGCAGCCATGGACACCCGGCGAACACCGGGGAGCTGTTTTTT
.,TRBJ1-4,TRBV5-1,TRBD1,CASSLTGNRGGEKLFF,TGCGCCAGCAGCTTGACGGGAAACAGGGGTGGTGAAAAACTGTTTTTT
.,TRBJ2-1,TRBV6-5,TRBD2,CASTSGGEQFF,TGTGCCAGCACCTCGGGGGGGGAGCAGTTCTTC
.,TRBJ1-2,TRBV30,.,CAWRVYQESKTYGYTF,TGTGCCTGGAGAGTATATCAGGAGAGTAAGACCTATGGCTACACCTTC
.,TRBJ2-5,TRBV29-1,TRBD2,CSGPPGGNQETQYF,TGCAGCGGCCCCCCGGGGGGGAACCAAGAGACCCAGTACTTC
few,TRBJ1-5,TRBV18,TRBD1,CASSPPPSGTGFDNQPQHF,TGTGCCAGCTCACCACCCCCCTCCGGGACAGGGTTTGACAATCAGCCCCAGCATTTT
.,TRBJ2-7,TRBV5-1,TRBD2,CASSPARGVRSYEQYF,TGCGCCAGCAGCCCAGCCCGGGGGGTGAGGTCCTACGAGCAGTACTTC
.,TRBJ1-2,TRBV5-4,.,CASSLVAGGQGYTF,TGTGCCAGCAGCTTGGTGGCGGGAGGTCAGGGCTACACCTTC
few,TRBJ2-7,TRBV29-1,.,CSAGETDYEQYF,TGCAGCGCTGGTGAAACAGATTACGAGCAGTACTTC
.,TRBJ2-7,TRBV30,.,CAWSVLGAVYEQYF,TGTGCCTGGAGTGTCTTGGGGGCGGTCTACGAGCAGTACTTC
once,TRBJ1-2,TRBV14,.,CASSQGVSNYGYTF,TGTGCCAGCAGCCAAGGAGTTTCTAACTATGGCTACACCTTC
few,TRBJ1-1,TRBV18,TRBD1,CASSPRTGMNTEAFF,TGTGCCAGCTCACCGCGGACAGGGATGAACACTGAAGCTTTCTTT
.,TRBJ1-5,TRBV29-1,.,CSVVAGGNQPQHF,TGCAGCGTTGTGGCAGGGGGCAATCAGCCCCAGCATTTT